This entry lists 6 T cell receptor beta chains sequenced from one sample in a study of blood T cell repertoires in COVID-19. Sequenced by immunoSEQ multiplex PCR; TCRdb stores in-frame clones only, minus some. The data show 80,000 or so clones, with 70% to 90% seen just once and approximately 11% held by the top ten. The material sequenced was peripheral blood. These TCRs come from a man in his 60s with COVID-19, enrolled during active disease.

V gene TRBV9 combines with J gene TRBJ2-5; 7 nucleotides agree with TRBD2. The CDR3 has 18 amino acids. In germline, CDR1 is SGDLS, CDR2 YYNGEE. V trimming: 0 bases; J trimming: 0 bases; junction bases outside the gene matches: 11. In DNA form, the CDR3 reads TGTGCCAGCAGCGTAGCCCCGGGGAGGGGAGAGTACCAAGAGACCCAGTACTTC. Protein sequence: CASSVAPGRGEYQETQYF.

The chain has TRBV28 and TRBJ2-2; 7 bases fit TRBD2. V dropped 6 bases and J dropped 1; count of bases not matched to a gene: 5. Germline CDR1 MDHEN, CDR2 SYDVKM. The CDR3 runs to 15 residues. The CDR3 spells CASSDGTKNTGELFF. As DNA, the CDR3 is TGTGCCAGCAGCGACGGGACTAAGAACACCGGGGAGCTGTTTTTT.

The chain employs TRBV30 and TRBJ1-6; D uncertain. Germline V gives CDR1 GTSNPN, CDR2 SVGIG (reference sequence). V was trimmed by 4 bases and J by 5 bases, leaving 9 bases between them. The CDR3 runs 13 residues. CDR3 bases: TGTGCCTGGAAGACTGCCGATAATTCACCCCTCCACTTT. Its translation is CAWKTADNSPLHF.

This clone has only one observation. V is TRBV18 and J is TRBJ2-7, with no clear D. V lost 2 bases to trimming and J lost 6 bases, with 11 bases between them. Germline values: CDR1 KGHSH, CDR2 LQKENI. CDR3 length: 13 residues. The CDR3 sequence is CASSPDGSVEQYF. In nucleotides, the CDR3 is TGTGCCAGCTCACCAGACGGGTCGGTCGAGCAGTACTTC.

V gene TRBV7-3 combines with J gene TRBJ1-2, with D tentatively TRBD1 (6 bases). Trimming took off 2 bases at V and 5 bases at J, with 15 bases between the two ends. From germline, CDR1 is SGHTA and CDR2 FQGTGA. The CDR3 spans 15 residues. The CDR3 reads CASSLGPGQGYGYTF. CDR3 nucleotides: TGTGCCAGCAGCTTAGGCCCCGGGCAGGGGTATGGCTACACCTTC.

CDR3 coding DNA: TGCGCCAGCAGCCGGGGACTCTCCGGGGAAGAGACCCAGTACTTC. The encoded protein is CASSRGLSGEETQYF. This chain uses TRBV5-1 with TRBJ2-5; weak D call: TRBD2 (6 bases). Germline V lookup: CDR1 SGHRS, CDR2 YFSETQ. Between the trimmed V and J ends, which lost 4 bases and 3 bases, there was a span of 16 bases. CDR3 length: 15 amino acids.